This T cell receptor (beta chain) was documented in a study of graft-versus-host responses after intestinal transplantation (dated by TCRdb to the early 2020s). Regarding the complete study: The transplants that recipients got were multivisceral, liver-intestinal, or isolated intestinal. Donor T cell macrochimerism was defined as a peak of at least 4% donor T cells among recipient peripheral blood mononuclear cells. Instead of going to the commercial service, samples from a few later patients were sequenced in-house on an Illumina MiSeq and processed with MiXCR. After intestinal transplantation, graft-versus-host and host-versus-graft alloreactive T cell clones were followed in the graft, circulation and bone marrow using bulk TCR-beta CDR3 sequencing. To identify alloreactive clones, pre-transplant mixed lymphocyte reaction products were sequenced and compared with unstimulated pre-transplant donor and recipient T cells. Every recipient was given anti-thymocyte globulin induction, then maintenance tacrolimus and steroids for roughly 3 years. Of the approximately 24 intestinal transplant recipients enrolled in the cohort, one of whom was a retransplant, a few patients without pretransplant specimens were excluded.

Broad study findings and their caveats: GvH clones turned up in recipient bone marrow, with some appearing earlier in ileal mucosa or blood, a pattern consistent with an intestinal mucosal origin. Patients with donor T cell macrochimerism had high GvH to HvG T cell clonal ratios in their allografts. The relatively low number and heterogeneity of intestinal transplant patients limited the conclusions. Early after transplant, peak levels of circulating GvH clones were found to be associated with declines in HvG clones.

Between the V and J ends, shortened by 3 bases and 3 bases respectively, the junction contains 6 bases. The germline V gene (reference sequence) gives CDR1 as SGHKS and CDR2 as YYEKEE. Including cysteine and phenylalanine, the CDR3 has 12 amino acids. The kept DNA is CDR3 alone, 36 bases in frame from the first base. To isolate intraepithelial and lamina propria lymphocytes from graft specimens, dithiothreitol, EDTA incubations and collagenase D digestion were used. Serial intestinal graft biopsy specimens collected up to 600 days after transplant underwent bulk TCR-beta sequencing. Libraries were made using the immunoSEQ multiplex PCR assay. For most patients, high-throughput TCR-beta CDR3 sequencing of genomic DNA was performed by Adaptive Biotechnologies. Under the source paper's analysis protocol: Adaptive's ImmunoSEQ software supplied the TCR sequencing data for under 20 patients, while MiXCR and VDJtools were used to process a few other patients. CDR3 nucleotide sequences shared between donor and recipient were removed because the origin of such sequences could not be assigned. Alloreactive clones required at least 2-fold expansion over unstimulated cells and minimum CFSE-low frequency of 0.002% (template counts) or 0.001% (read counts). Clones were considered mappable if detected in sequenced pre-transplant spleen, lymph node, or MLR CFSE-low populations of the donor or recipient. Cumulative frequency of alloreactive clones was calculated as a percentage of all sequences weighted by copy number. This immuneACCESS table, as held by TCRdb, lists in-frame sequences with V and J called but not all clones. Of the missing ones, under half trace to an unresolved V gene in checked studies; the others have no known cause. The V and J calls and the clone size are those of that table, but D and trimming were determined from the DNA. This sample has over 60,000 clones in its table, and around 86% of those were observed once. More than 1.5% of the sample comes from the top ten.

With respect to this clone: The antigen it binds to is not known. No base quality information exists; no much larger clone differs at one position.

The chain couples TRBV5-5 to TRBJ1-1, with no confidently assigned D gene. Sequencing was performed on ileum tissue, taken 350 to 400 days after transplant. This TCR was sampled from a human patient who received an intestinal transplant, so some T cells may come from the graft donor. For the CDR3, the sequence is CASSWQDTEAFF. The DNA is as follows: TGTGCCAGCAGCTGGCAGGACACTGAAGCTTTCTTT.